The source of this T cell receptor beta chain is a study of T-cell reconstitution after alpha-beta-depleted transplantation in children (dated by TCRdb to 2016 to 2017). Some background on the complete study: T-cell immune reconstitution after TCRalphabeta/CD19-depleted allogeneic hematopoietic cell transplantation in children was quantitatively tracked in the study by means of TCR repertoire profiling.

Results the study describes overall, beyond this receptor: The high TCRbeta diversity at day 60 in some patients was ascribed to recipient T cells and intrathymic progenitors that had survived conditioning. The frequencies of hyperexpanded clones fell over the following months, and after one year, T-cell counts and TCRbeta diversity were mostly attributed to newly produced T cells. About two months after transplant, the apparently early recovery of alphabetaT-cell counts reportedly depended on just several hundred clones that had expanded rapidly and came from non-depleted graft cells.

In the germline V gene (reference sequence), CDR1 corresponds to GTSNPN and CDR2 to SVGIG. The CDR3 runs 15 amino acids, cysteine and phenylalanine included. Only the CDR3 DNA stays, 45 bases, in frame from base 1. V loses 4 bases at its end and J loses 2 bases; junction bases beyond the gene matches: 6. The treatment or condition label for this specimen denotes: allogeneic hematopoietic cell transplantation with graft depleted of TCRalphabeta T cells and CD19 B cells. The children who served as transplant recipients had been given grafts of TCRalphabeta/CD19-depleted allogeneic hematopoietic cells. The receptor library was made with PCR. TCRdb shows the sequencer as Illumina HiSeq 2500. TCR libraries were prepared with molecular barcoding, using unique molecular identifiers to normalize TCRbeta repertoire quantification. TCRdb reran the public reads through fastp at Q25 and MiXCR, keeping productive beta chains. Every CDR3 protein is listed once, alongside the most common genes and DNA of its rows. This sample comprises hundreds of thousands of distinct CDR3 sequences, 10% to 15% of them detected only once. The ten biggest clones cover 0.75% to 0.85% of the sample.

A few counts support this clonotype. Its antigen remains undetermined. No quality values exist for individual bases; no much larger clone is one base distant. This chain joins TRBV30 to TRBJ2-3; 10 bases in between match TRBD2. Sequenced material: PBMCs, taken before TCRalphabeta/CD19-depleted stem cell transplant. This TCR was recovered from a girl under 10 years old with congenital amegakaryocytic thrombocytopenia, due to receive a stem cell transplant. CDR3 loop: CAWTIAGGPTDTQYF. The sequenced DNA: TGTGCCTGGACAATAGCGGGAGGCCCCACAGATACGCAGTATTTT.